This T cell receptor beta chain was obtained from a study of blood T cell repertoires in COVID-19. Study summary: PBMCs, B-cell-depleted T cells, or T cells were the source of the cDNA or gDNA that made up the material.

TCRdb's copy holds only in-frame clones and misses some; the assay was immunoSEQ multiplex PCR. The table lists 200,000 or so clones, roughly 90% of them singletons. The sequencing input was peripheral blood. This clonotype was obtained from a man aged 70 or older with acute or convalescent COVID-19.

CDR3: CASSAGGYTF. Written as DNA, the CDR3 is TGTGCCAGCTCAGCGGGCGGCTACACCTTC. The chain is built from TRBV18 and TRBJ1-2; D remains ambiguous. Germline V CDR1 and CDR2: KGHSH, LQKENI. The V gene lost 5 bases and the J gene lost 8 bases, with 6 bases spanning the gap. The CDR3 is 10 amino acids.